The sequence of this TCR beta chain was determined in a study of identical twins. The V end was cut by 8 bases, the J end by 9 bases, with 11 bases between. The germline V gene has CDR1 LNHNV and CDR2 YYDKDF (reference sequence). CDR3 length: 11 residues. A single record per CDR3 protein comes from TCRdb applying MiXCR to the 5' RACE reads. Seen here are 500,000 to 650,000 distinct CDR3 sequences, approximately 20% observed once, and the top ten hold approximately 0.5%. Worth noting for this clonotype: Its antigen is not known.

Broader study findings: Zero-insertion results could be subject to partial confounding by invariant MAIT and iNKT cells. Insertions were reduced in abundant cord blood beta clonotypes but not in memory repertoires. Twins' surplus sharing was weaker for beta out-of-frame sequences.

Separately, the same data were catalogued under a study of yellow fever vaccine responses in identical twins.

The genes are TRBV15 and TRBJ2-1; maybe TRBD2 (6 bases). This TCR was sampled from a woman under 30 in good health. Sequencing was carried out using CD4+ T cells sorted from blood. The DNA for the CDR3 is TGTGCCACCGCTAGCGCCAGTGAGCAGTTCTTC. Translating gives CATASASEQFF.